A single T cell receptor beta chain is shown here with its context. This clonotype was recorded a few times. The specificity of this receptor is unknown. Base qualities are not recorded, but no much larger clone differs from it by a single base. The sample comes from a study of spatial heterogeneity in lung cancer (dated by TCRdb to the late 2010s). At the level of the whole study: The donors were more than 65 patients from the lung TRACERx cohort who had early-stage, untreated non-small cell lung cancer. The study linked features of the TCR repertoire to counts of nonsynonymous mutations, which were determined by whole-exome sequencing of tumor tissue. Both alpha and beta chains were TCR-sequenced in 210 or so tumor regions, about 69 matched nontumor lung samples and 56 PBMC samples obtained at surgery. Beta-chain transcripts were consistently detected in greater numbers than alpha-chain transcripts, which likely reflects a higher abundance of beta-chain transcripts. Follow-up PBMC samples were sequenced whenever the samples were available, and the median time to follow-up was around 2 years after resection. In the raw uncorrected reads, each unique combination of TCR and UMI appeared more than ten times on average. TCR alpha and beta repertoires were quantitatively compared across multiple tumor regions, matched nontumor lung and blood in non-small cell lung cancer. General study outcomes and caveats: Confirming at a functional level the hypothesis that regional TCRs recognize regional mutations was considered to require additional single-cell paired TCR alpha and beta sequencing. Comparisons of baseline and follow-up blood repertoires included only approximately 15 patients. Ubiquitous expanded tumor TCRs showed up in blood more often at tumor resection than at routine follow-up.

The intended sense of this specimen's time point label: blood at routine non-recurrence follow-up after resection. Without any cell sorting, TCR sequencing was performed on whole RNA extracted either from tumor and nontumor lung tissue or from cryopreserved PBMC samples. Only patients with enough RNA available from two or more tumor regions were chosen for TCR sequencing. Libraries were constructed by 5' RACE. The data were produced on a NextSeq 500. The TCR library protocol attached a unique molecular identifier to each TCR cDNA molecule to allow correction of PCR and sequencing errors. In the original analysis: Decombinator tools were used for TCR identification, UMI-based error correction and CDR3 extraction. TCRs above a frequency of 2 per 1,000, corresponding to the top 1% of the tumor frequency distribution, were defined as expanded. Rényi diversity was computed with the R vegan package after subsampling each repertoire 100 times to 5,000 TCRs. CDR3 similarity networks were constructed using string-kernel similarity of amino acid triplets, with links drawn between CDR3s whose pairwise similarity was above 0.82. The public sequencing data were trimmed at Q25 with fastp and processed into clonotypes with MiXCR by TCRdb, which kept only in-frame beta chains. Entries are consolidated by CDR3 protein sequence, retaining the most common genes and DNA. V and J calls and clone size were set by TCRdb, not the authors. The sample table lists nearly 95,000 distinct CDR3 sequences, just under 20% of them with a count of one. The ten largest account for 21% of the sample.

Taken from the germline V gene, the CDR1 and CDR2 loops are KGHDR and SFDVKD. The CDR3 sequence holds 14 residues, the cysteine and phenylalanine included. Only CDR3 DNA remains: 42 bases, in frame from the first base. The trim is 6 bases for V and 5 bases for J, with a gap of 12 bases between the germline ends. The clonotype comes from a male donor with early-stage non-small cell lung cancer. Recombination connected TRBV24-1 to TRBJ2-2, with TRBD2 tentatively as D gene (6 bases match). The sample consisted of PBMCs, taken at follow-up. The bases read TGTGCCACCAGTCAACTAGCCGCAACCGGGGAGCTGTTTTTT. This sequence encodes CATSQLAATGELFF.